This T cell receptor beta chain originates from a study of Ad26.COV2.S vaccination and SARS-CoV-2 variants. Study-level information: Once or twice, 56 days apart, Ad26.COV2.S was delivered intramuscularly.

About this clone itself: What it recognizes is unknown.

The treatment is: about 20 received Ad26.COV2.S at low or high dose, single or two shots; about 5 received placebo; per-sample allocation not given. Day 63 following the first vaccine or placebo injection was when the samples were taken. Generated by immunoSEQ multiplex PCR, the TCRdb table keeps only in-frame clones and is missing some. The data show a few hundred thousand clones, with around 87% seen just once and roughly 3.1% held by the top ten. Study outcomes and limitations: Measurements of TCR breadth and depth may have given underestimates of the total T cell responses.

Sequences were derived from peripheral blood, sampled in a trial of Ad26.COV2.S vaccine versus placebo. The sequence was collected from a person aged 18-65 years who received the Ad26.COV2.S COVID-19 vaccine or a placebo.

The CDR3 sequence is CASSVRELNEQFF. CDR3 nucleotide sequence: TGTGCCAGCAGTGTACGGGAACTAAATGAGCAGTTCTTC. The chain recombines TRBV6-4 with TRBJ2-1, with D perhaps matching TRBD2 (5 bases). V was cut by 4 bases and J by 7 bases, with 11 bases left in between. Germline CDR1 and CDR2: MRHNA and SNTAGT. This CDR3 spans 13 amino acids.